The 8 T cell receptor beta chains below were found in one sample sequenced in a study of CD4 T cell repertoires in COVID-19. Method: immunoSEQ multiplex PCR; TCRdb's copy keeps in-frame clones and lacks some. The sample carries about 75,000 clones, around four fifths recorded once. The sequenced sample was CD4+ T cells from peripheral blood, obtained after recovery from COVID-19. These TCRs come from a human donor who had COVID-19.

Points on this clone: Other DNA sequences in the same sample also yield this CDR3. V is TRBV6-5 and J is TRBJ1-1, with D uncertain. Germline V gene lookup returns CDR1 MNHEY and CDR2 SVGAGI. The CDR3 is 11 amino acids. Trimming shortened V by 5 bases and J by 3 bases, and 4 bases separated the two germline ends. CDR3 sequence: CASSRDTEAFF. CDR3 DNA: TGTGCCAGCAGTAGGGACACTGAAGCTTTCTTT.

This clone occurred once. This chain joins TRBV7-2 and TRBJ2-1, with 10 positions matching TRBD2. The J segment lost 9 bases and the V segment lost 2 bases, leaving 10 bases of the junction unmatched. Germline V gene lookup returns CDR1 SGHTA and CDR2 FQGNSA. The CDR3 spans 16 residues. CDR3: CASSLRASGGSSEQFF. The DNA for the CDR3 is TGTGCCAGCAGCTTAAGGGCTAGCGGGGGTTCAAGTGAGCAGTTCTTC.

CDR3: CASSPRRDSETEAFF. DNA for the CDR3: TGTGCCAGCTCACCAAGGAGGGACAGTGAGACTGAAGCTTTCTTT. This chain connects TRBV18 to TRBJ1-1; TRBD1 agrees at 7 bases. V was pared by 2 bases and J by 5 bases, with 8 bases of the junction left unmatched. CDR3 length: 15 amino acids. From germline, CDR1 is KGHSH and CDR2 LQKENI.

The rearrangement links TRBV5-4 to TRBJ2-7; 7 positions agree with TRBD2. J lost 0 bases, V lost 4 bases, and 7 bases had no gene match. Germline V gives CDR1 SGHNT, CDR2 YYREEE (reference sequence). The CDR3 has 15 residues. CDR3 sequence (DNA): TGTGCCAGCAGCCTCGGACTAGAAAGCTCCTACGAGCAGTACTTC. This gives the protein CASSLGLESSYEQYF.

V usage is TRBV27 and J usage is TRBJ1-2, with D perhaps matching TRBD1 (5 bases). V gave up 5 bases and J gave up 6 bases, with 19 bases separating them. The CDR3 length is 15 residues. Germline V gene lookup returns CDR1 MNHEY and CDR2 SMNVEV (reference sequence). CDR3 DNA sequence: TGTGCCAGCAGTACTCCGGGACGGGGCCGGGATGGCTACACCTTC. Protein sequence: CASSTPGRGRDGYTF.

This rearrangement joins TRBV28 to TRBJ2-2; 7 nucleotides match TRBD1. The V gene end was trimmed by 2 bases and the J gene end by 4 bases; junction bases not matched to a gene: 10. The germline V gene has CDR1 MDHEN and CDR2 SYDVKM. This CDR3 spans 17 amino acids. CDR3 nucleotides: TGTGCCAGCAGTTTAGGAAGGGGGCAGGGGAGCACCGGGGAGCTGTTTTTT. It translates to CASSLGRGQGSTGELFF.

The CDR3 region has the DNA TGTGCCACCAGCCCACAGGGGACCTACGAGCAGTACTTC. Its protein is CATSPQGTYEQYF. This chain connects TRBV15 to TRBJ2-7; 7 nucleotides align to TRBD1. V lost 5 bases and J lost 2; bases outside the gene matches: 3. Per germline, CDR1 LNHNV and CDR2 YYDKDF (reference sequence). This CDR3 has 13 amino acids.

The rearrangement links TRBV4-1 to TRBJ2-7, with TRBD2 as a possible D gene (7 bases). V was cut by 0 bases and J by 4 bases, with 13 bases left in between. This CDR3 has 15 residues. Per the germline V gene, CDR1 is MGHRA and CDR2 is YSYEKL. This CDR3 reads CASSQEPGGPYEQYF. The DNA for the CDR3 is TGCGCCAGCAGCCAAGAACCCGGGGGGCCTTACGAGCAGTACTTC.